What follows are 25 T cell receptor beta chains derived from one specimen sequenced in a study of beta chain features in type 1 diabetes. Every bit of the isolated RNA underwent reverse transcription, so sequencing read expressed TCRB transcripts. Generated by immunoSEQ multiplex PCR, the TCRdb table keeps only in-frame clones and is missing some. The sample shows about 240,000 clones, about 14% of them seen only once. Regarding the study as a whole: Shortening of TCRB CDR3s, moderate but significant, appeared in all four CD4+ subsets of Type 1 diabetes patients.

What these receptors recognize is not known. The material sequenced was naive CD4+ T cells from blood. The receptors derive from a man aged 25-40 years with type 1 diabetes.

The sample holds a few counts of this clone. The rearrangement links TRBV7-9 to TRBJ2-1, with D unclear. Trimming cost V 4 bases and J 13 bases, with 11 bases left between them. This CDR3 contains 11 residues. The V gene's germline CDR1 is SEHNR and CDR2 FQNEAQ (reference sequence). The CDR3: CASSSLISQFF. The CDR3 bases are TGTGCCAGCAGCTCTTTAATTTCTCAGTTCTTC.

The chain is built from TRBV25-1 and TRBJ1-4; D gene uncertain. The CDR3 runs to 14 residues. The V end was cut by 3 bases, the J end by 7 bases, with 12 bases between. The germline CDR1 and CDR2 sequences are MGHDK and SYGVNS. DNA for the CDR3: TGTGCCAGCAGTGACTTGGAAGGGAGTGAAAAACTGTTTTTT. It is translated as CASSDLEGSEKLFF.

This clone was seen a few times. The chain joins TRBV30 to TRBJ2-7; 7 positions agree with TRBD1. The CDR3 is 14 amino acids. The germline V gene encodes CDR1 GTSNPN and CDR2 SVGIG (reference sequence). V shed 0 bases, J shed 0 bases, and the junction held 2 bases outside the gene matches. The CDR3 sequence: CAWSVGGSSYEQYF. The CDR3 DNA reads as TGTGCCTGGAGTGTAGGGGGCAGCTCCTACGAGCAGTACTTC.

This clone was seen a few times. The V and J genes are TRBV5-1 and TRBJ2-5; a weak D match, TRBD2 (6 bases). The CDR3 has 14 amino acids. Trimming shortened V by 2 bases and J by 9 bases, and 17 bases separated the two germline ends. Looked up from germline, CDR1 is SGHRS and CDR2 is YFSETQ. The CDR3 DNA reads TGCGCCAGCAGCTTTTCCGGAGAGGGCGGGGCCCAGTACTTC. Protein product: CASSFSGEGGAQYF.

This clone has a handful of counts. The chain couples TRBV5-1 to TRBJ2-5; 7 bases are a match to TRBD1. Germline V gene sequence: CDR1 SGHRS, CDR2 YFSETQ. There are 15 residues in the CDR3. The ends lost 4 bases at V and 0 bases at J; junction bases unmatched: 6. CDR3 bases: TGCGCCAGCAGCACCACCGGGACAGACCAAGAGACCCAGTACTTC. This encodes CASSTTGTDQETQYF.

This clone was counted a few times. The chain has TRBV25-1 and TRBJ2-2; no firm D call. Germline CDR1 MGHDK, CDR2 SYGVNS. The CDR3 totals 13 residues. V was pared by 1 base and J by 2 bases, with 2 bases between. CDR3 loop: CASSELNTGELFF. CDR3 in DNA: TGTGCCAGCAGTGAATTAAACACCGGGGAGCTGTTTTTT.

This clone was found a few times. The V call is TRBV30, the J call TRBJ1-2; D might be TRBD1 (5 bases). This CDR3 region has 12 residues. V was pared by 8 bases and J by 6 bases, with 16 bases between. From germline, CDR1 is GTSNPN and CDR2 SVGIG (reference sequence). CDR3 DNA: TGTGCCCTCGCGGGGCAGACAAATGGCTACACCTTC. It yields the protein CALAGQTNGYTF.

V and J are TRBV30 and TRBJ2-1, with 9 bases fitting TRBD2. V lost 5 bases, J lost 4 bases, and 9 bases stayed unmatched. CDR1 is GTSNPN and CDR2 is SVGIG in the germline V gene (reference sequence). The length of the CDR3 is 15 residues. The CDR3: CAWSYSGGPYNEQFF. CDR3 DNA sequence: TGTGCCTGGTCCTATAGCGGGGGCCCATACAATGAGCAGTTCTTC. Filled out from reference TRBV30 and TRBJ2-1, the complete variable domain reads SQTIHQWPATLVQPVGSPLSLECTVEGTSNPNLYWYRQAAGRGLQLLFYSVGIGQISSEVPQNLSASRPQDRQFILSSKKLLLSDSGFYLCAWSYSGGPYNEQFFGPGTRLTVL.

Written as DNA, the CDR3 is TGTGCCAGCAGCGTGGCAGGGACAAGCACTGAAGCTTTCTTT. Amino acids: CASSVAGTSTEAFF. The chain employs TRBV9 and TRBJ1-1, with D possibly TRBD1 on 6 matching bases. The V end lost 2 bases, the J end lost 4 bases, and 12 bases lay between the germline ends. The germline gives CDR1 SGDLS, CDR2 YYNGEE. CDR3 length equals 14 residues.

The rearrangement links TRBV5-5 to TRBJ2-5, with D maybe TRBD1 (6 bases). Trimming stripped 2 bases from V and 7 bases from J, with 18 bases between. Germline loops: CDR1 SGHKS, CDR2 YYEKEE (reference sequence). This CDR3 region has 15 residues. CDR3: CASSFEIGTPRTQYF. As DNA, the CDR3 is TGTGCCAGCAGCTTCGAGATCGGGACACCGAGGACCCAGTACTTC.

This clone appeared a few times. The sample has other DNA sequences that encode this CDR3 too. V gene TRBV18 combines with J gene TRBJ1-2; 11 bases map to TRBD1. CDR3 length: 14 amino acids. The V and J ends lost 6 bases and 7 bases, in that order; junction bases with no gene match: 7. CDR1 is KGHSH and CDR2 is LQKENI in the germline V gene. CDR3 protein: CASSPGQGARGYTF. DNA for the CDR3: TGTGCCAGCTCTCCTGGACAGGGGGCGCGTGGCTACACCTTC.

The rearrangement uses TRBV18 and TRBJ2-7, with D possibly being TRBD1 (6 bases). This CDR3 is built from 12 residues. Germline CDR1 and CDR2: KGHSH and LQKENI. V lost 5 bases to trimming and J lost 10 bases, with 15 bases between them. The CDR3 nucleotides read TGTGCCAGCTCATTGGACAGTCCGGACCAGTACTTC. This codes for CASSLDSPDQYF.

This clone was counted a single time. The chain has TRBV18 and TRBJ2-3, with D possibly being TRBD1 (6 bases). This CDR3 is built from 15 residues. In germline, CDR1 is KGHSH, CDR2 LQKENI. With 2 bases removed from V and 5 bases from J, the gap between germline ends came to 14 bases. In DNA form, the CDR3 reads TGTGCCAGCTCACCAATCCTGGGGGCCGAAGATACGCAGTATTTT. The encoded protein is CASSPILGAEDTQYF.

The gene calls are TRBV5-1 and TRBJ2-1; 10 positions agree with TRBD2. Trimming cost V 3 bases and J 1 base; bases outside gene matches: 4. CDR3 size: 16 residues. Germline V gene lookup returns CDR1 SGHRS and CDR2 YFSETQ. CDR3 in DNA: TGCGCCAGCAGCTCTTTAGCGGGAGGTTCCTACAATGAGCAGTTCTTC. Translating it yields CASSSLAGGSYNEQFF. Variable domain in full (rest from reference TRBV5-1 and TRBJ2-1): KAGVTQTPRYLIKTRGQQVTLSCSPISGHRSVSWYQQTPGQGLQFLFEYFSETQRNKGNFPGRFSGRQFSNSRSEMNVSTLELGDSALYLCASSSLAGGSYNEQFFGPGTRLTVL.

This clone was seen a few times. The CDR3 DNA sequence: TGTGCCAGCAGCTTGTGGACTAGCGGGGAAGAGACCCAGTACTTC. Translation: CASSLWTSGEETQYF. The chain couples TRBV5-6 to TRBJ2-5, with 12 nucleotides matching TRBD2. With 1 base clipped from V and 3 bases from J, the junction kept 1 base outside the gene matches. Per the germline V gene, CDR1 is SGHDT and CDR2 is YYEEEE. This CDR3 is 15 amino acids long.

This clone was seen more than once but under ten times. The V gene is TRBV7-2, the J gene TRBJ2-1; no clear D gene. This CDR3 spans 14 amino acids. The germline V gene has CDR1 SGHTA and CDR2 FQGNSA. V was pared by 6 bases and J by 4 bases, with 13 bases between. This CDR3 reads CASRKAERYNEQFF. The CDR3 DNA is TGTGCCAGCAGGAAGGCAGAGAGGTACAATGAGCAGTTCTTC.

This chain uses TRBV7-9 with TRBJ2-3; 11 bases agree with TRBD1. CDR3 size: 17 residues. Germline CDR1 reads SEHNR; CDR2 reads FQNEAQ (reference sequence). Unmatched junction bases numbered 9, after V lost 5 bases and J lost 2 bases. The CDR3 DNA reads TGTGCCAGCAGCCTTCAGTGGACAGGGGGCTTCACAGATACGCAGTATTTT. It specifies CASSLQWTGGFTDTQYF.

The CDR3 DNA reads TGTGCCAGCAGTCTCACCAGGGCCGGCGGTGAAAAACTGTTTTTT. Protein sequence: CASSLTRAGGEKLFF. This chain uses TRBV27 with TRBJ1-4; a weak D match, TRBD1 (5 bases). V shed 5 bases and J shed 7 bases, with 17 bases lying between them. Germline CDR1 reads MNHEY; CDR2 reads SMNVEV (reference sequence). The CDR3 is 15 amino acids.

The rearrangement uses TRBV30 and TRBJ2-7; perhaps TRBD1 as D (6 bases). This CDR3 has 12 amino acids. Germline-derived CDR1 and CDR2 are GTSNPN and SVGIG (reference sequence). Trimming stripped 2 bases from V and 7 bases from J, with 12 bases between. For the CDR3, the DNA is TGTGCCTGGAGTACGGACAGTCGAGAGCAGTACTTC. Amino acid sequence: CAWSTDSREQYF.

This clone was found a few times. The V and J genes are TRBV19 and TRBJ2-3; a weak D match, TRBD1 (7 bases). Germline values: CDR1 LNHDA, CDR2 SQIVND (reference sequence). The CDR3 runs 16 residues. V was cut by 5 bases and J by 1 base, with 16 bases left in between. In nucleotides, the CDR3 is TGTGCCAGTAGTCCAAGACAGGGCGGGGGCACAGATACGCAGTATTTT. It is translated as CASSPRQGGGTDTQYF. Using reference TRBV19 and TRBJ2-3 for the parts outside the CDR3, the full variable domain is DGGITQSPKYLFRKEGQNVTLSCEQNLNHDAMYWYRQDPGQGLRLIYYSQIVNDFQKGDIAEGYSVSREKKESFPLTVTSAQKNPTAFYLCASSPRQGGGTDTQYFGPGTRLTVL.

V usage is TRBV7-9 and J usage is TRBJ2-7; 8 bases are shared with TRBD2. V gave up 5 bases and J gave up 2 bases; unmatched junction bases: 2. The CDR3 runs to 13 residues. Germline loops: CDR1 SEHNR, CDR2 FQNEAQ (reference sequence). The CDR3 DNA reads TGTGCCAGCAGCCAGACTAGCGCCTACGAGCAGTACTTC. It yields the protein CASSQTSAYEQYF.

This chain connects TRBV5-5 to TRBJ2-5; TRBD1 agrees at 8 bases. This CDR3 is built from 16 residues. Germline V lookup: CDR1 SGHKS, CDR2 YYEKEE (reference sequence). V lost 4 bases, J lost 1 base, and 9 bases stayed unmatched. CDR3 nucleotide sequence: TGTGCCAGCAGCGGGGGACAGGTTTTCGTCCAAGAGACCCAGTACTTC. It codes for CASSGGQVFVQETQYF.

This clone was seen only a few times. The chain couples TRBV4-1 to TRBJ1-2; the D gene is possibly TRBD1 (5 bases). This CDR3 contains 15 residues. V lost 1 base and J lost 4, with 13 bases in between. Germline CDR1 reads MGHRA; CDR2 reads YSYEKL. The CDR3 DNA is TGCGCCAGCAGCCAAGTCGGGAGGGGAGTCTATGGCTACACCTTC. The encoded protein is CASSQVGRGVYGYTF.

This rearrangement joins TRBV27 to TRBJ1-1; TRBD1 matches at 10 bases. The CDR3 loop spans 12 amino acids. Germline-derived CDR1 and CDR2 are MNHEY and SMNVEV (reference sequence). Trimming took 6 bases from V and 9 from J; bases not matched to a gene: 4. The CDR3 reads CASSSTGGQAFF. The CDR3 nucleotides read TGTGCCAGCAGCTCGACAGGGGGCCAAGCTTTCTTT.

Here the CDR3 reads CASRQDGYNEQFF. The DNA of the CDR3 is TGTGCCAGCAGACAGGACGGCTACAATGAGCAGTTCTTC. This chain uses TRBV6-1 with TRBJ2-1; D is possibly TRBD1 (5 bases). This CDR3 contains 13 residues. V was pared by 6 bases and J by 3 bases, with 9 bases between. Germline CDR1 is MNHNS and CDR2 is SASEGT.